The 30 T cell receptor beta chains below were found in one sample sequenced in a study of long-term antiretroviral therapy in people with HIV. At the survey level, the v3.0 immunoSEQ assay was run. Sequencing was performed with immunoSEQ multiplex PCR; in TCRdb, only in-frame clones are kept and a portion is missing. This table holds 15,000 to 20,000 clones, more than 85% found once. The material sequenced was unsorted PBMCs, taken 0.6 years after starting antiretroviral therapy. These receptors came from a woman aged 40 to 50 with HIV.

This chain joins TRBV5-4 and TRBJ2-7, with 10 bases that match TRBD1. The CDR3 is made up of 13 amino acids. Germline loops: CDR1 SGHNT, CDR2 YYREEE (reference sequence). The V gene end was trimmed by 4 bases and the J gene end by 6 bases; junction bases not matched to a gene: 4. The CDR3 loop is CASSPRTGGEQYF. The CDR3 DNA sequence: TGTGCCAGCAGCCCTCGGACAGGGGGCGAGCAGTACTTC.

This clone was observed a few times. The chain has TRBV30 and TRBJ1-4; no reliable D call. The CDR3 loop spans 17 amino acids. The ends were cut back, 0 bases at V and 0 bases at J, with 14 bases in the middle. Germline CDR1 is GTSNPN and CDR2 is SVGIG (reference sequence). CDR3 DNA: TGTGCCTGGAGTGTACAAGAGGGTCTCCCAACTAATGAAAAACTGTTTTTT. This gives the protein CAWSVQEGLPTNEKLFF.

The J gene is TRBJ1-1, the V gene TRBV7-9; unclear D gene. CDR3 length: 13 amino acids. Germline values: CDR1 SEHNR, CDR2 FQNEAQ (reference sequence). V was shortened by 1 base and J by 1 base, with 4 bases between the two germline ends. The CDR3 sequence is CASSLEGNTEAFF. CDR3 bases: TGTGCCAGCAGCTTAGAAGGGAACACTGAAGCTTTCTTT.

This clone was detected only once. In nucleotides, the CDR3 is TGTGCCAGCCGGGGGGGCGCAGATACGCAGTATTTT. It is translated as CASRGGADTQYF. The J gene is TRBJ2-3, the V gene TRBV11-2; 8 nucleotides agree with TRBD2. The length of the CDR3 is 12 residues. Trimming removed 8 bases from V and 4 bases from J; junction bases left unmatched: 2. The V gene's germline CDR1 is SGHAT and CDR2 FQNNGV.

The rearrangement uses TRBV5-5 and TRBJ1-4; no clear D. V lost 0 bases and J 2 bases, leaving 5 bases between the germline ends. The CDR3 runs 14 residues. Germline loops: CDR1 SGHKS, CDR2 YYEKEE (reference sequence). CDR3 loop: CASSLGLTNEKLFF. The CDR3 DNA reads TGTGCCAGCAGCTTGGGGCTGACTAATGAAAAACTGTTTTTT.

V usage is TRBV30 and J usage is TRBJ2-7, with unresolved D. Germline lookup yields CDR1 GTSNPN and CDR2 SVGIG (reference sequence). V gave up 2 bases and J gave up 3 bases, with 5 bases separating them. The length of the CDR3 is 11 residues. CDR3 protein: CAWSLIYEQYF. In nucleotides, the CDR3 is TGTGCCTGGAGTCTCATCTACGAGCAGTACTTC.

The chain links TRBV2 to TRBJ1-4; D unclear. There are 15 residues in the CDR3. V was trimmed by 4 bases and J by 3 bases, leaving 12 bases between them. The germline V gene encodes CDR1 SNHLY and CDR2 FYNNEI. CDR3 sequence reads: CASSAGQAPNEKLFF. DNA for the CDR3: TGTGCCAGCAGTGCCGGCCAGGCCCCTAATGAAAAACTGTTTTTT.

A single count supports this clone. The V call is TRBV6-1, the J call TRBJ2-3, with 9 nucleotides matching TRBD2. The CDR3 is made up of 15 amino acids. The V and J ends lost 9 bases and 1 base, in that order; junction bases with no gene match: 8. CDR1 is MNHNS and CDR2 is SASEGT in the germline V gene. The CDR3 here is CASFWRGGGTDTQYF. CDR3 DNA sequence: TGTGCCAGTTTCTGGCGGGGGGGCGGCACAGATACGCAGTATTTT.

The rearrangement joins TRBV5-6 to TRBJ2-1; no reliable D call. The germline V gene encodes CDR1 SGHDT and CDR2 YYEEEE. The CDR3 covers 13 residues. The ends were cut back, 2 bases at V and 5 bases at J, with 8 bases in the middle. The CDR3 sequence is CASSFLRDNEQFF. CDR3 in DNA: TGTGCCAGCAGCTTTCTTAGGGACAATGAGCAGTTCTTC.

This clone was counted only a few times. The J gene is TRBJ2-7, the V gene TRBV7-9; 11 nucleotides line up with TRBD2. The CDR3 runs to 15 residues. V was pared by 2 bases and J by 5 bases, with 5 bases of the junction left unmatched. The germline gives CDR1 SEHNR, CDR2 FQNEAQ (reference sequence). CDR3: CASSLSLAGEDEQYF. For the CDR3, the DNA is TGTGCCAGCAGCTTATCACTAGCGGGGGAGGACGAGCAGTACTTC.

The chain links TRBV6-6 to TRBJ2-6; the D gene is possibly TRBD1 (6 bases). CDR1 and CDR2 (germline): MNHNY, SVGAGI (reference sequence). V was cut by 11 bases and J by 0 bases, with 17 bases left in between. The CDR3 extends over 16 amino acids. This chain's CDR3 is CACELGAHSGANVLTF. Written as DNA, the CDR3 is TGTGCCTGCGAGTTGGGGGCCCACTCTGGGGCCAACGTCCTGACTTTC.

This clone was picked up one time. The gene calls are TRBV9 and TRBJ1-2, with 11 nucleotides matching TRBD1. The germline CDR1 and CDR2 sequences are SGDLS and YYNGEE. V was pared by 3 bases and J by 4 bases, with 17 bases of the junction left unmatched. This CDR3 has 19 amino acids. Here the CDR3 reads CASSGPLPGTGGRGYGYTF. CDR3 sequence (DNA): TGTGCCAGCAGCGGGCCACTACCCGGGACAGGGGGGCGCGGCTATGGCTACACCTTC.

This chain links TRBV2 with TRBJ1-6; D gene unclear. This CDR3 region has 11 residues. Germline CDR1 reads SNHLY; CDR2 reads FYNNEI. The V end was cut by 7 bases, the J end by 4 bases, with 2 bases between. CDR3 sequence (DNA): TGTGCCAGCACTTATAATTCACCCCTCCACTTT. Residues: CASTYNSPLHF.

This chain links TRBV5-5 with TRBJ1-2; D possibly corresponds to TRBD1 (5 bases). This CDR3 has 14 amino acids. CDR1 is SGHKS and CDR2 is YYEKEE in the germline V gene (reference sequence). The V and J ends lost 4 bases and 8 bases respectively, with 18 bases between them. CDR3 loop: CASSPQIDSVGYTF. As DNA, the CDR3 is TGTGCCAGCAGCCCCCAGATCGACAGCGTGGGCTACACCTTC.

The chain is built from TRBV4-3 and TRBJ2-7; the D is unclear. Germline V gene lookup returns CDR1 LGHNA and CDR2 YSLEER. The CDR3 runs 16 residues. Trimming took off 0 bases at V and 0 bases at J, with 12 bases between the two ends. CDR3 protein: CASSQDWEFASYEQYF. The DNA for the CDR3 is TGCGCCAGCAGCCAAGATTGGGAATTTGCCTCCTACGAGCAGTACTTC.

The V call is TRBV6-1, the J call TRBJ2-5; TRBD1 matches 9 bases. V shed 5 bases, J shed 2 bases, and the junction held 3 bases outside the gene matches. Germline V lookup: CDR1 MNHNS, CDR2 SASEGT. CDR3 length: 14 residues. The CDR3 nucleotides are TGTGCCAGCAGTTTGGGACAGGGACAAGAGACCCAGTACTTC. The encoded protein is CASSLGQGQETQYF.

DNA of the CDR3: TGTGCCAGCAGCTCCTGGGCAGGGGACGGTGGCTACACCTTC. Protein sequence: CASSSWAGDGGYTF. The chain has TRBV5-5 and TRBJ1-2, with D perhaps TRBD1 (6 bases). The CDR3 is 14 amino acids. Germline CDR1 SGHKS, CDR2 YYEKEE (reference sequence). The ends were cut back, 3 bases at V and 7 bases at J, with 16 bases in the middle.

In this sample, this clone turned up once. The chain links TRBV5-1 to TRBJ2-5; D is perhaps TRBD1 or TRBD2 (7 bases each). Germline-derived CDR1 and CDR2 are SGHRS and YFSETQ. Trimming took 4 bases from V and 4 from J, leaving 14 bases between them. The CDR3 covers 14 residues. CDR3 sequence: CASSGDREGETQYF. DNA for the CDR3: TGCGCCAGCAGCGGTGACAGGGAGGGAGAGACCCAGTACTTC. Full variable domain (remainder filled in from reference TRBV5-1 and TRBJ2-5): KAGVTQTPRYLIKTRGQQVTLSCSPISGHRSVSWYQQTPGQGLQFLFEYFSETQRNKGNFPGRFSGRQFSNSRSEMNVSTLELGDSALYLCASSGDREGETQYFGPGTRLLVL.

The CDR3 nucleotides read TGTGCCAGTGCTCCGGGGACCTCACTTTCGGCTGAAGCTTTCTTT. The encoded protein is CASAPGTSLSAEAFF. This chain links TRBV14 with TRBJ1-1, with D perhaps TRBD1 (5 bases). This CDR3 comprises 15 residues. Trimming took off 9 bases at V and 6 bases at J, with 23 bases between the two ends. Per the germline V gene, CDR1 is SGHDN and CDR2 is FVKESK. Using reference TRBV14 and TRBJ1-1 for the parts outside the CDR3, the full variable domain is EAGVTQFPSHSVIEKGQTVTLRCDPISGHDNLYWYRRVMGKEIKFLLHFVKESKQDESGMPNNRFLAERTGGTYSTLKVQPAELEDSGVYFCASAPGTSLSAEAFFGQGTRLTVV.

CDR3 DNA: TGTGCCAGCAGTTTGGGAGCTAGTGGTGAAAAACTGTTTTTT. It specifies CASSLGASGEKLFF. The genes are TRBV27 and TRBJ1-4; D not resolved. V was trimmed by 3 bases and J by 7 bases, leaving 12 bases between them. The CDR3 is made up of 14 amino acids. From germline, CDR1 is MNHEY and CDR2 SMNVEV (reference sequence).

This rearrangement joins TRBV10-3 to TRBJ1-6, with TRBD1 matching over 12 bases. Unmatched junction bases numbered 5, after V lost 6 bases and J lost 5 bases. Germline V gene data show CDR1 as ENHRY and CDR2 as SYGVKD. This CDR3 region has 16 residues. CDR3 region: CAISSGTGGHNSPLHF. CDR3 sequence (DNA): TGTGCCATCAGCTCCGGGACAGGGGGCCATAATTCACCCCTCCACTTT.

CDR3 region: CASSQDPGDHEQYF. The CDR3 DNA follows: TGCGCCAGCAGCCAAGATCCGGGGGACCACGAGCAGTACTTC. The rearrangement uses TRBV4-3 and TRBJ2-7, with D perhaps matching TRBD2 (6 bases). Per germline, CDR1 LGHNA and CDR2 YSLEER. Trimming left V 0 bases short and J 5 bases short, with 11 bases between. This CDR3 spans 14 amino acids.

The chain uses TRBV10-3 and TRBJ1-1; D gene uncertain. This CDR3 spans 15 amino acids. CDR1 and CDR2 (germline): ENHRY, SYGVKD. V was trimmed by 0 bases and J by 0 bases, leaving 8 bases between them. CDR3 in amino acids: CAISESWVLNTEAFF. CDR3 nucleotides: TGTGCCATCAGTGAGTCGTGGGTCCTGAACACTGAAGCTTTCTTT.

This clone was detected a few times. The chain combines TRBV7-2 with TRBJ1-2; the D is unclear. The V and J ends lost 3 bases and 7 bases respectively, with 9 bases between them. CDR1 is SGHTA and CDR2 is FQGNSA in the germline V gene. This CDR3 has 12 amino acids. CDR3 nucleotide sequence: TGTGCCAGCAGCTTGGTCAAGGGTGGCTACACCTTC. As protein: CASSLVKGGYTF.

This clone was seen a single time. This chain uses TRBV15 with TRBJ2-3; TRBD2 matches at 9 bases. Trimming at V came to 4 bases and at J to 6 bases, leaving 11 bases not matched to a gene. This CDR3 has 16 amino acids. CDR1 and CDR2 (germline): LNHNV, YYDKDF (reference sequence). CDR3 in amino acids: CATSIRLSGGADTQYF. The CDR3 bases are TGTGCCACCAGCATCAGACTTAGCGGGGGCGCTGATACGCAGTATTTT.

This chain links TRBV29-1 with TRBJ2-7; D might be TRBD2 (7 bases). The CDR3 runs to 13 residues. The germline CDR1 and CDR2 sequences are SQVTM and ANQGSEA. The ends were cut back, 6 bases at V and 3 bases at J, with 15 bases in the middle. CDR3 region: CSVGGGHHYEQYF. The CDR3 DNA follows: TGCAGCGTGGGGGGGGGACACCACTACGAGCAGTACTTC.

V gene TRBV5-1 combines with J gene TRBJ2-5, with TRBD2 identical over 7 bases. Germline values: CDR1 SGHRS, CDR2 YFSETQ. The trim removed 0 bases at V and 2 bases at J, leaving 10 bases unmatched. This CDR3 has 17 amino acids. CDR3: CASSLALLGGVQETQYF. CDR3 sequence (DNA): TGCGCCAGCAGCTTGGCCTTGTTGGGGGGGGTACAAGAGACCCAGTACTTC.

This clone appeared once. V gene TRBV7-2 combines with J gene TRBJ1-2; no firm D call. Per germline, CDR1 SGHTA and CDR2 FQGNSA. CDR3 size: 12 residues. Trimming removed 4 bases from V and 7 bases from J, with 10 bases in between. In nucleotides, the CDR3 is TGTGCCAGCAGCTCCTACAAGGTTGGCTACACCTTC. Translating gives CASSSYKVGYTF.

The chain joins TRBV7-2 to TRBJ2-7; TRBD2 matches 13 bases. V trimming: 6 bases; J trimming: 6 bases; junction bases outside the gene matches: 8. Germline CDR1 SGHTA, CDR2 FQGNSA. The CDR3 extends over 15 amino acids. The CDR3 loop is CASSLLAGGNVEQYF. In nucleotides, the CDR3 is TGTGCCAGCAGTTTACTAGCGGGGGGGAACGTCGAGCAGTACTTC.

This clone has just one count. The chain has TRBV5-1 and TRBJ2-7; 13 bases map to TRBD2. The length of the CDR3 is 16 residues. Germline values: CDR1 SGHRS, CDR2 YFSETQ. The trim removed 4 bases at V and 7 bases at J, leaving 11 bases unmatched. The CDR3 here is CASSPRTSGGSWEQYF. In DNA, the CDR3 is TGCGCCAGCAGCCCGAGGACTAGCGGGGGCTCGTGGGAGCAGTACTTC.